This TCR beta chain was captured in a study of Ad26.COV2.S vaccination and SARS-CoV-2 variants. The overall study: Donor got 5x10^10 or 1x10^11 viral particles of Ad26.COV2.S. Findings and limits, study-wide: Similar non-spike TCR breadth was seen in vaccine and placebo recipients. Spike-specific TCR breadth ran higher among vaccine recipients than placebo recipients.

Remarks on this clone: Its antigen remains unidentified.

The repertoire was sequenced with immunoSEQ multiplex PCR; TCRdb's copy has only in-frame clones and lacks some. The data show around 320,000 clones, just under 85% seen once. Treatment defined: 15 to 20 received Ad26.COV2.S at low or high dose, single or two shots; 5 received placebo; per-sample allocation not given. Following the first vaccine or placebo injection, samples were taken on day 63. In Boston, an adult donor aged 18-55 years took part. This TCR was recovered from a person between 18 and 60 years old who received the Ad26.COV2.S COVID-19 vaccine or a placebo. Sequenced here: peripheral blood, sampled in a trial of Ad26.COV2.S vaccine versus placebo.

The CDR3 DNA sequence: TGTGCCAGTAGTATCCCAGGTCAGCCCCAGCATTTT. This encodes CASSIPGQPQHF. The chain carries TRBV19 and TRBJ1-5; no clear D. Between the trimmed V and J ends, which lost 3 bases and 6 bases, there was a span of 6 bases. Germline CDR1 LNHDA, CDR2 SQIVND (reference sequence). This CDR3 region has 12 residues.